This TCR beta chain was identified during a study of shared clonotypes between healthy human individuals. Study-level findings and limits: Sampling involved blood alone; tissue repertoires likely differ.

Trimming stripped 5 bases from V and 7 bases from J, with 12 bases between. Germline CDR1 reads LNHDA; CDR2 reads SQIVND (reference sequence). This CDR3 contains 13 residues. Here immunoSEQ multiplex PCR was the method, and the copy in TCRdb shows in-frame clones only, minus some. In the table there are 450,000 to 550,000 clones, about four fifths of which are singletons. Note on this clone: Antigen unknown.

The V call is TRBV19, the J call TRBJ2-1; a weak D match, TRBD2 (6 bases). This sequence was found in a woman between 40 and 50 years old in good health. Some clones in this sample may be carry-over from other donors' samples. Sequenced material: PBMCs. The chain's CDR3 is CASSVGLRNEQFF. For the CDR3, the DNA is TGTGCCAGTAGTGTGGGACTCCGGAATGAGCAGTTCTTC.